Listed below are T cell receptor beta chains from one sample, sequenced in a study of blood T cell repertoires in COVID-19. Some clones are missing from TCRdb's copy, which holds only in-frame ones; the method was immunoSEQ multiplex PCR. This sample has about 27,000 clones, with roughly four fifths found just once. Input material: peripheral blood. Source of these receptors: an older man with active COVID-19. CDR3s include the opening cysteine and the closing phenylalanine or tryptophan. Each record gives: V gene, CDR3 protein.

v_gene: TRBV28; CDR3aa: CASRGLVAGVLTF
v_gene: TRBV6-5; CDR3aa: CASSSPGGALGYGYTF
v_gene: TRBV18; CDR3aa: CASSPYLQDNEQFF
v_gene: TRBV6-6; CDR3aa: CASSYSELEAFF
v_gene: TRBV6-4; CDR3aa: CASSATSGSADTQYF
v_gene: TRBV29-1; CDR3aa: CSVGGDRYGQPQHF
v_gene: TRBV11-2; CDR3aa: CASSSRTEAFF
v_gene: TRBV5-1; CDR3aa: CASSLSGGVDTQYF
v_gene: TRBV30; CDR3aa: CAWQLTGTYGYTF
v_gene: TRBV18; CDR3aa: CASSPQAGFDEQYF
v_gene: TRBV5-1; CDR3aa: CASSFFLGSGTGELFF
v_gene: TRBV4-1; CDR3aa: CASSPRDYEGYEQYF
v_gene: TRBV27; CDR3aa: CASSMAGTGKEEQYF
v_gene: TRBV2; CDR3aa: CASGDRGAYNEQFF
v_gene: TRBV18; CDR3aa: CASSPFMPDRGNEKLFF
v_gene: TRBV28; CDR3aa: CASSKGVDTQYF
v_gene: TRBV28; CDR3aa: CASSFGGGALVGDTQYF
v_gene: TRBV25-1; CDR3aa: CASSESGVRGQETQYF
v_gene: TRBV11-2; CDR3aa: CASSRLGGRTTNEKLFF
v_gene: TRBV29-1; CDR3aa: CSVADGTTNEKLFF
v_gene: TRBV9; CDR3aa: CASSPSGQGEDTQYF
v_gene: TRBV5-1; CDR3aa: CASSSTVQIGDNEQFF
v_gene: TRBV29-1; CDR3aa: CSVEGRLNTEAFF
v_gene: TRBV18; CDR3aa: CASSVQGGNQPQHF
v_gene: TRBV12-1; CDR3aa: CASSFRGQPNYGYTF
v_gene: TRBV7-8; CDR3aa: CASSLWLVGDLWNEQFF
v_gene: TRBV19; CDR3aa: CASSEETGGLGETQYF
v_gene: TRBV5-1; CDR3aa: CASSYNQGAGTEAFF
v_gene: TRBV7-2; CDR3aa: CASSLGSNSNQPQHF
v_gene: TRBV7-9; CDR3aa: CASSRGTGKDEQYF
v_gene: TRBV6-2/TRBV6-3; CDR3aa: CASSYSGTSLADTQYF
v_gene: TRBV25-1; CDR3aa: CASSQQGTGKTQYF
v_gene: TRBV6-5; CDR3aa: CASSYGAYSYEQYF
v_gene: TRBV4-1; CDR3aa: CASSQGPGWYTEAFF
v_gene: TRBV27; CDR3aa: CASRQGALLSF
v_gene: TRBV3-1/TRBV3-2; CDR3aa: CASSQAETASYEQYF
v_gene: TRBV28; CDR3aa: CASNPSRPYEQYF
v_gene: TRBV4-1; CDR3aa: CASSQDRGTAGNTEAFF
v_gene: TRBV7-3; CDR3aa: CASSLSSSGGTDTQYF
v_gene: TRBV3-1/TRBV3-2; CDR3aa: CASSQARQGDTQYF
v_gene: TRBV5-4; CDR3aa: CASSGLQGAEAFF
v_gene: TRBV6-5; CDR3aa: CASSTELADGYTF
v_gene: TRBV11-3; CDR3aa: CASSTTSSYEQYF
v_gene: TRBV7-9; CDR3aa: CASSPLRLAGSQETQYF
v_gene: TRBV15; CDR3aa: CATSRGGASGNTIYF
v_gene: TRBV18; CDR3aa: CASSPGTGVINQPQHF
v_gene: TRBV23-1; CDR3aa: CASSQSVSGFNEQFF
v_gene: TRBV5-1; CDR3aa: CASSLGDSKGTQYF
v_gene: TRBV2; CDR3aa: CASSQGGEKLFF
v_gene: TRBV3-1/TRBV3-2; CDR3aa: CASSSRMMTGEHGYTF
v_gene: TRBV19; CDR3aa: CASSRTGGRSSYEQYF
v_gene: TRBV4-1; CDR3aa: CASSLGGSGRGIYTQYF
v_gene: TRBV4-1; CDR3aa: CASSQVGLGVLSGNTIYF
v_gene: TRBV25-1; CDR3aa: CASSEGGSLSGANVLTF
v_gene: TRBV5-1; CDR3aa: CASSLEGQGSPLHF
v_gene: TRBV7-9; CDR3aa: CASSLGDTGYPEAFF
v_gene: TRBV5-1; CDR3aa: CASSLGATGYYGYTF
v_gene: TRBV5-1; CDR3aa: CASSLGRGSNTEAFF
v_gene: TRBV18; CDR3aa: CASSEFDTEAFF